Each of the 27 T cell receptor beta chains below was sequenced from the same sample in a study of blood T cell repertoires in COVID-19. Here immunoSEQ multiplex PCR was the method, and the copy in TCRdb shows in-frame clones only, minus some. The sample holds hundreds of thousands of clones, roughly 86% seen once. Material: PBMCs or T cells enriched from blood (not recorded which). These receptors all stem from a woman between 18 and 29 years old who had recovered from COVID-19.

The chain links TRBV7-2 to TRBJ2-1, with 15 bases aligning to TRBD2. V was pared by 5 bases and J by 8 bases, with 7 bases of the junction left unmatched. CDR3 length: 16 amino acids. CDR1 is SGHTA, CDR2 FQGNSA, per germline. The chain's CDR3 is CASSRTSGRAWDEQFF. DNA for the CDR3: TGTGCCAGCAGCCGGACTAGCGGGAGGGCCTGGGATGAGCAGTTCTTC. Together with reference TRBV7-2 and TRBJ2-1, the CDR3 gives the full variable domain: GAGVSQSPSNKVTEKGKDVELRCDPISGHTALYWYRQSLGQGLEFLIYFQGNSAPDKSGLPSDRFSAERTGGSVSTLTIQRTQQEDSAVYLCASSRTSGRAWDEQFFGPGTRLTVL.

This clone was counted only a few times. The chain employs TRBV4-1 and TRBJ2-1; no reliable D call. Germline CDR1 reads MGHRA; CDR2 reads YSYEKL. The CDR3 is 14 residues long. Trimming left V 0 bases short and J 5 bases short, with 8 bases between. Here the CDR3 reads CASSQEWAHNEQFF. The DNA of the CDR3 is TGCGCCAGCAGCCAAGAGTGGGCTCACAATGAGCAGTTCTTC.

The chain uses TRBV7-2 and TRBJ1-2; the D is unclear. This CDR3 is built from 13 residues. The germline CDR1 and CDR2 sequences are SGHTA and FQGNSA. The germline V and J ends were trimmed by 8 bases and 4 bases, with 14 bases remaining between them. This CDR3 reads CASQVPEGYGYTF. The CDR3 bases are TGTGCCAGCCAGGTCCCCGAAGGCTATGGCTACACCTTC. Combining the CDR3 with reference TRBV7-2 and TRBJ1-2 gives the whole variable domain GAGVSQSPSNKVTEKGKDVELRCDPISGHTALYWYRQSLGQGLEFLIYFQGNSAPDKSGLPSDRFSAERTGGSVSTLTIQRTQQEDSAVYLCASQVPEGYGYTFGSGTRLTVV.

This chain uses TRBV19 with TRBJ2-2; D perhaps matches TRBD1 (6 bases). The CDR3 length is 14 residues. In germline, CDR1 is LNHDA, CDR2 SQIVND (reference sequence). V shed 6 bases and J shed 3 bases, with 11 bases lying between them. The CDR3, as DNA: TGTGCCAGTAGCCGGGCAGGGGACACCGGGGAGCTGTTTTTT. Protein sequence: CASSRAGDTGELFF. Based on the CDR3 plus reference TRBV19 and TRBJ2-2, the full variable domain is DGGITQSPKYLFRKEGQNVTLSCEQNLNHDAMYWYRQDPGQGLRLIYYSQIVNDFQKGDIAEGYSVSREKKESFPLTVTSAQKNPTAFYLCASSRAGDTGELFFGEGSRLTVL.

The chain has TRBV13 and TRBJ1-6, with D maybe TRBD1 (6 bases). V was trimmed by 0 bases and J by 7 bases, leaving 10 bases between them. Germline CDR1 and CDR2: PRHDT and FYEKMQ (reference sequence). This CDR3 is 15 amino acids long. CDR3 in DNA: TGTGCCAGCAGCTTAGGGGACAGACGAAATTCACCCCTCCACTTT. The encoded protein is CASSLGDRRNSPLHF.

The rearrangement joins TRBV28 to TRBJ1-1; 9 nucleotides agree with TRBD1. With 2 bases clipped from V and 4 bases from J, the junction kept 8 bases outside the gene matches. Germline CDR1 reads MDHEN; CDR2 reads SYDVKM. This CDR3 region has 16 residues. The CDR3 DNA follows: TGTGCCAGCAGTTTAGTCCCCGGGACAGGGACCACTGAAGCTTTCTTT. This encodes CASSLVPGTGTTEAFF.

CDR3 in DNA: TGTGCCAGCGCCCCAACAGGGGCTGGCTACACCTTC. Its protein is CASAPTGAGYTF. The chain uses TRBV12-3 or TRBV12-4 and TRBJ1-2; TRBD1 aligns across 7 bases. The CDR3 consists of 12 residues. V was pared by 8 bases and J by 7 bases, with 7 bases of the junction left unmatched.

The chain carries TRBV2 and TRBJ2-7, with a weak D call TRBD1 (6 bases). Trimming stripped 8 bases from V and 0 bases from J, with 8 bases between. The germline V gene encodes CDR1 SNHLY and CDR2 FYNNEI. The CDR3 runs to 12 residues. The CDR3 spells CASRDISYEQYF. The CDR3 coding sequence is TGTGCCAGCCGGGACATCTCCTACGAGCAGTACTTC.

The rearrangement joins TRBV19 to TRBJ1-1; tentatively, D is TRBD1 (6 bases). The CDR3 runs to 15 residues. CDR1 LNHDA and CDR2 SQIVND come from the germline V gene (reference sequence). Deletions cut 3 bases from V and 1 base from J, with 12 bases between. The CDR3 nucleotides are TGTGCCAGTAGTATTTCAGGGGTCCCGAACACTGAAGCTTTCTTT. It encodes CASSISGVPNTEAFF.

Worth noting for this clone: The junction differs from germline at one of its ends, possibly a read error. Here the CDR3 DNA reads TGTGCCAGCTCAGCTGGGACAGGTCCGAACACCGAGGAGCTGTTTTTT. Its translation is CASSAGTGPNTEELFF. The chain has TRBV18 and TRBJ2-2; 8 bases align to TRBD1. CDR3 length equals 16 residues. CDR1 is KGHSH and CDR2 is LQKENI in the germline V gene.

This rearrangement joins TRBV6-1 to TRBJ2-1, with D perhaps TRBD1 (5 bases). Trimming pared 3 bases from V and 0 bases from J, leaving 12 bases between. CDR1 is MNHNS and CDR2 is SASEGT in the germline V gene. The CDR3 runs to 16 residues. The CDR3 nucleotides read TGTGCCAGCAGTGATCAGGGAAAGGGCTCCTACAATGAGCAGTTCTTC. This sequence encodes CASSDQGKGSYNEQFF.

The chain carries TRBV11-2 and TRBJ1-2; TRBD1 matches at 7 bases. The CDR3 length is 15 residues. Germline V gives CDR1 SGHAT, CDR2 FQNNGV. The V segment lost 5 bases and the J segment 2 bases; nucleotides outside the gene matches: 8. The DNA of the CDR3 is TGTGCCAGCAGCCTTAATCCGGGACAGAACTATGGCTACACCTTC. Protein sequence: CASSLNPGQNYGYTF.

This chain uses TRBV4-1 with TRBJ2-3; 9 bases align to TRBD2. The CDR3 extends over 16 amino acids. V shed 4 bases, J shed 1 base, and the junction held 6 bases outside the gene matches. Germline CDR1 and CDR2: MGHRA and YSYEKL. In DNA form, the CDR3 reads TGCGCCAGCAGCCTCCTTTTAGCGGGGGGCACAGATACGCAGTATTTT. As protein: CASSLLLAGGTDTQYF.

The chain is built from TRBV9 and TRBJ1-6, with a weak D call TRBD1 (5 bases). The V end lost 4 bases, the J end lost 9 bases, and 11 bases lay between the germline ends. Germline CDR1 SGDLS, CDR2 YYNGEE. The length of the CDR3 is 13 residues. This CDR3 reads CASSFRRGSPLHF. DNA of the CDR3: TGTGCCAGCAGCTTCCGGAGGGGTTCACCCCTCCACTTT.

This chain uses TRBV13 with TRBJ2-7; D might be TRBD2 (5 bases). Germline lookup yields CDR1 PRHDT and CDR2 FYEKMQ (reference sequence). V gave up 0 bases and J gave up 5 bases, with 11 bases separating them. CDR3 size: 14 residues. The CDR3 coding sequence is TGTGCCAGCAGCTTAGGACCAGGAGGTGACGAGCAGTACTTC. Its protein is CASSLGPGGDEQYF.

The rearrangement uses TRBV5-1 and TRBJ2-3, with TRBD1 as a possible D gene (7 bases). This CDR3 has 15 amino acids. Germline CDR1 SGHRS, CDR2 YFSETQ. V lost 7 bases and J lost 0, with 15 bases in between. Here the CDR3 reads CASAGGGASTDTQYF. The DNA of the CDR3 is TGCGCCAGCGCAGGGGGAGGAGCTAGCACAGATACGCAGTATTTT.

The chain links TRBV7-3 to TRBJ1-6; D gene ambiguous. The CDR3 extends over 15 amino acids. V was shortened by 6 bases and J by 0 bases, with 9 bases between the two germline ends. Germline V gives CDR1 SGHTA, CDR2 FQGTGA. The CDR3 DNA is TGTGCCAGCAGGTCCGGGATCTCCTATAATTCACCCCTCCACTTT. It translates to CASRSGISYNSPLHF.

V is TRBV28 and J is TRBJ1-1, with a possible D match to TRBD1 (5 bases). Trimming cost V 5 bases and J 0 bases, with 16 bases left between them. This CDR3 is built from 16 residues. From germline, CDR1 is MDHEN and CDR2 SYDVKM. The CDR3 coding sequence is TGTGCCAGCAGTAAATCGGACAACAGCATGAACACTGAAGCTTTCTTT. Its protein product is CASSKSDNSMNTEAFF.

This chain's CDR3 is CASSPSGASNYGYTF. The DNA of the CDR3 is TGTGCCAGCTCTCCCTCAGGGGCTTCCAACTATGGCTACACCTTC. The chain couples TRBV18 to TRBJ1-2, with a weak D call TRBD1 (6 bases). Germline lookup yields CDR1 KGHSH and CDR2 LQKENI. The CDR3 is made up of 15 amino acids. Trimming removed 6 bases at V and 2 bases at J, with 16 bases between.

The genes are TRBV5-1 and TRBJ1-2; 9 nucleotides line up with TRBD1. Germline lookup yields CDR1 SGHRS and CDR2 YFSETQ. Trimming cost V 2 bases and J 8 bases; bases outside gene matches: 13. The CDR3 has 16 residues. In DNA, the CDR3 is TGCGCCAGCAGCTTAAGATCGGGACAGGGTCGGGGAGGCTACACCTTC. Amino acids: CASSLRSGQGRGGYTF. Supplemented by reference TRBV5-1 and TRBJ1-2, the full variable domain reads KAGVTQTPRYLIKTRGQQVTLSCSPISGHRSVSWYQQTPGQGLQFLFEYFSETQRNKGNFPGRFSGRQFSNSRSEMNVSTLELGDSALYLCASSLRSGQGRGGYTFGSGTRLTVV.

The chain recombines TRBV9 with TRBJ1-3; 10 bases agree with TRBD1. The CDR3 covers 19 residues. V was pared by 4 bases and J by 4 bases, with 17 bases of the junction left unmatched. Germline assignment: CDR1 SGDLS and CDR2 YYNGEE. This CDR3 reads CASSPRVPGQGFSGNTIYF. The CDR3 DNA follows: TGTGCCAGCAGCCCCCGTGTTCCGGGACAGGGGTTTTCGGGAAACACCATATATTTT.

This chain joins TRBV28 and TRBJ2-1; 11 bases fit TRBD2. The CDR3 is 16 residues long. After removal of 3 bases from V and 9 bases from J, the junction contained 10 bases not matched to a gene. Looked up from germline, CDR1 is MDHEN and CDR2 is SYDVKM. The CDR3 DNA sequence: TGTGCCAGCAGTTTGGGCCTAGCGGGGGGTAAGGTTGAGCAGTTCTTC. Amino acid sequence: CASSLGLAGGKVEQFF. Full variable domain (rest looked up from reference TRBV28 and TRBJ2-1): DVKVTQSSRYLVKRTGEKVFLECVQDMDHENMFWYRQDPGLGLRLIYFSYDVKMKEKGDIPEGYSVSREKKERFSLILESASTNQTSMYLCASSLGLAGGKVEQFFGPGTRLTVL.

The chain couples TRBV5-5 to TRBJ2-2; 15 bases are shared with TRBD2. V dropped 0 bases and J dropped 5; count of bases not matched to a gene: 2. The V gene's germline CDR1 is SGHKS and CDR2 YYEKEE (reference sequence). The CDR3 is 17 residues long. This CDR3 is CASSLGGLAGGTGELFF. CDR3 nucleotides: TGTGCCAGCAGCTTGGGTGGACTAGCGGGGGGGACCGGGGAGCTGTTTTTT. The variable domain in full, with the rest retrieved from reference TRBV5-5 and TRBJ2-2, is DAGVTQSPTHLIKTRGQQVTLRCSPISGHKSVSWYQQVLGQGPQFIFQYYEKEERGRGNFPDRFSARQFPNYSSELNVNALLLGDSALYLCASSLGGLAGGTGELFFGEGSRLTVL.

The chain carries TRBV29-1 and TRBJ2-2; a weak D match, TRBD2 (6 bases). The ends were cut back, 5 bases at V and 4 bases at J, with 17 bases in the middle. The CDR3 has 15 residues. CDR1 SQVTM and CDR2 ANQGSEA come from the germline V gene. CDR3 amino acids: CSVPPPGAVTGELFF. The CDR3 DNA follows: TGCAGCGTTCCACCCCCGGGAGCCGTCACCGGGGAGCTGTTTTTT.

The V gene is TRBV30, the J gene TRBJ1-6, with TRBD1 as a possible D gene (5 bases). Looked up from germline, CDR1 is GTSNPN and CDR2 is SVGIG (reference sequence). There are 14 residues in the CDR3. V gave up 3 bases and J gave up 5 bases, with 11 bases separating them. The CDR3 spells CAWSQGDDNSPLHF. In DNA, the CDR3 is TGTGCCTGGAGCCAGGGCGACGATAATTCACCCCTCCACTTT.

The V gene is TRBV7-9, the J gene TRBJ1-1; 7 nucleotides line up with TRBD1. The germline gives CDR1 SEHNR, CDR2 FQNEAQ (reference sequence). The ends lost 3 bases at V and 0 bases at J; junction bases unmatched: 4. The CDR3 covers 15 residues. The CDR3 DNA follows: TGTGCCAGCAGCTTTCAGACAGGGATGAACACTGAAGCTTTCTTT. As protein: CASSFQTGMNTEAFF.

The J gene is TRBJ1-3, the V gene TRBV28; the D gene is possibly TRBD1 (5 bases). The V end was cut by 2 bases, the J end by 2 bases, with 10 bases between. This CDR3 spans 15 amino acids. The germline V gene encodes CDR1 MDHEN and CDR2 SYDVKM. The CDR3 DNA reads TGTGCCAGCAGTTTACCCGACAGAGCTGGAAACACCATATATTTT. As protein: CASSLPDRAGNTIYF.